The 18 T cell receptor beta chains below were found in one sample sequenced in a study of T cell repertoires in cytomegalovirus infection. TCRdb fed the reads into MiXCR, producing one record per CDR3 protein. Found here are hundreds of thousands of distinct CDR3 sequences, about a sixth of them singletons; the top ten hold more than 10%. Sequences were obtained from PBMCs. All receptors derive from a human donor in good health (CMV status not recorded). Some clones in this sample may be carry-over from other donors' samples.

V is TRBV5-6 and J is TRBJ2-3, with no clear D. The germline CDR1 and CDR2 sequences are SGHDT and YYEEEE. The CDR3 extends over 12 amino acids. Trimming left V 4 bases short and J 4 bases short, with 7 bases between. CDR3 protein: CASSKRADTQYF. The CDR3 region has the DNA TGTGCCAGCAGCAAACGGGCAGATACGCAGTATTTT.

Ten or more counts support this clonotype. The chain has TRBV11-3 and TRBJ2-1; 10 bases match TRBD2. Trimming at V came to 5 bases and at J to 13 bases, leaving 5 bases not matched to a gene. CDR1 and CDR2 from the germline V gene are SGHNT and YENEEA. CDR3 size: 12 residues. The CDR3 coding sequence is TGTGCCAGCAGCCCAGGACTAGCGGAACAGTTCTTC. This codes for CASSPGLAEQFF.

The rearrangement joins TRBV19 to TRBJ2-4; 13 nucleotides agree with TRBD2. Looked up from germline, CDR1 is LNHDA and CDR2 is SQIVND (reference sequence). The junction had 9 bases not matched to a gene; V was cut back by 7 bases and J by 3 bases. This CDR3 comprises 17 residues. Written as DNA, the CDR3 is TGTGCCAGTAACAAACTAGCGGGGGGGCCGGTCAAAAACATTCAGTACTTC. This codes for CASNKLAGGPVKNIQYF.

The V and J genes are TRBV7-6 and TRBJ2-2; a weak D match, TRBD1 (5 bases). The V gene's germline CDR1 is SGHVS and CDR2 FNYEAQ. V lost 5 bases and J 1 base, leaving 23 bases between the germline ends. CDR3 length equals 19 residues. In DNA form, the CDR3 reads TGTGCCAGCAGCCTAAATCTTAGGCGGATAACAGGGAACACCGGGGAGCTGTTTTTT. Amino acid sequence: CASSLNLRRITGNTGELFF.

The chain links TRBV6-8 to TRBJ2-7; no reliable D call. The germline V gene encodes CDR1 MNHGY and CDR2 SAAAGT. Between the trimmed V and J ends, which lost 0 bases and 3 bases, there was a span of 9 bases. The CDR3 sequence is 14 residues long. The CDR3 coding sequence is TGTGCCAGCAGTTACTCGACTGTCGGCTACGAGCAGTACTTC. Translated, it gives CASSYSTVGYEQYF.

This chain joins TRBV20-1 and TRBJ1-2; D unresolved. The CDR3 loop spans 15 amino acids. Germline V CDR1 and CDR2: DFQATT, SNEGSKA (reference sequence). The V end was cut by 5 bases, the J end by 5 bases, with 21 bases between. The CDR3 DNA follows: TGCAGTGCTTTACCGGACGCGAACTTTGGATATGGCTACACCTTC. This encodes CSALPDANFGYGYTF.

This clonotype came up a few times. This sequence joins TRBV4-1 and TRBJ2-1, with a weak D call TRBD2 (7 bases). The CDR3 spans 15 residues. The V gene's germline CDR1 is MGHRA and CDR2 YSYEKL. The V end was cut by 5 bases, the J end by 6 bases, with 17 bases between. DNA of the CDR3: TGCGCCAGCAGCGCTTGGGGGCGGGGGACCAATGAGCAGTTCTTC. Its protein is CASSAWGRGTNEQFF.

On this clonotype itself: A much larger clone lies a single base off, so this may be a read error. The chain couples TRBV6-6 to TRBJ1-2, with D possibly matching TRBD1 (5 bases). The V gene's germline CDR1 is MNHNY and CDR2 SVGAGI (reference sequence). V was pared by 3 bases and J by 6 bases, with 17 bases between. This CDR3 has 15 amino acids. Written as DNA, the CDR3 is TGTGCCAGCAGTTATGAGTCGGCAGGGACCCATGGCTACACCTTC. Its translation is CASSYESAGTHGYTF.

This clonotype showed up just a few times. The chain links TRBV24-1 to TRBJ2-5, with 7 bases matching TRBD1. This CDR3 has 16 residues. Germline CDR1 KGHDR, CDR2 SFDVKD. Germline trimming cut 3 bases from V and 5 bases from J; bases unmatched to any gene: 11. The CDR3 is CATSDVQTGDEETQYF. The CDR3, as DNA: TGTGCCACCAGTGATGTACAAACAGGGGACGAGGAGACCCAGTACTTC.

This clonotype was observed a single time. The chain combines TRBV4-3 with TRBJ1-2; D is unclear. With 0 bases removed from V and 5 bases from J, the gap between germline ends came to 19 bases. The CDR3 sequence is 17 residues long. Looked up from germline, CDR1 is LGHNA and CDR2 is YSLEER. CDR3 in amino acids: CASSQDPREVGRYGYTF. In DNA, the CDR3 is TGCGCCAGCAGCCAAGATCCCAGAGAGGTCGGGAGATATGGCTACACCTTC.

The J gene is TRBJ2-1, the V gene TRBV12-3 or TRBV12-4; 9 bases map to TRBD2. J lost 7 bases, V lost 6 bases, and 10 bases had no gene match. The CDR3 has 15 residues. The CDR3 is CASSRTAGGLNEQFF. The CDR3 nucleotides are TGTGCCAGCAGCAGAACCGCGGGGGGGCTAAATGAGCAGTTCTTC.

V gene TRBV18 combines with J gene TRBJ1-3, with 9 bases fitting TRBD1. Germline lookup yields CDR1 KGHSH and CDR2 LQKENI. The CDR3 has 18 amino acids. V was clipped by 2 bases and J by 1 base; unmatched bases: 9. Here the CDR3 reads CASSPSRQGVGSGNTIYF. CDR3 coding DNA: TGTGCCAGCTCACCATCTCGACAGGGGGTAGGATCTGGAAACACCATATATTTT.

This chain joins TRBV11-2 and TRBJ1-1, with TRBD1 matching 10 bases. Looked up from germline, CDR1 is SGHAT and CDR2 is FQNNGV. V dropped 5 bases and J dropped 1; count of bases not matched to a gene: 10. The CDR3 has 17 amino acids. CDR3 sequence (DNA): TGTGCCAGCAGCCTCTGGGGACAGGGGCCCTCGAACACTGAAGCTTTCTTT. Its translation is CASSLWGQGPSNTEAFF.

This clonotype turned up a few times. The DNA of the CDR3 is TGTGCCAGTAGTATACGGACACCGGGCGGAGAGCAGTTCTTC. It encodes CASSIRTPGGEQFF. The gene calls are TRBV19 and TRBJ2-1; D is possibly TRBD1 (5 bases). Trimming removed 2 bases at V and 10 bases at J, with 15 bases between. Germline values: CDR1 LNHDA, CDR2 SQIVND (reference sequence). The CDR3 extends over 14 amino acids.

This clonotype was counted a few times. The rearrangement joins TRBV7-2 to TRBJ1-2, with D perhaps TRBD1 (6 bases). The CDR3 covers 14 residues. Trimming left V 3 bases short and J 4 bases short, with 12 bases between. Germline V lookup: CDR1 SGHTA, CDR2 FQGNSA. The CDR3 nucleotides are TGTGCCAGCAGCTTCGACCAGGGGAGCTATGGCTACACCTTC. Protein product: CASSFDQGSYGYTF.

The chain uses TRBV28 and TRBJ1-2, with no clear D. The CDR3 totals 12 residues. Trimming took off 3 bases at V and 3 bases at J, with 5 bases between the two ends. CDR1 MDHEN and CDR2 SYDVKM come from the germline V gene. As DNA, the CDR3 is TGTGCCAGCAGTTTGCAGGACTATGGCTACACCTTC. It encodes CASSLQDYGYTF.

The chain recombines TRBV2 with TRBJ1-5, with 10 bases lining up with TRBD1. The V segment lost 5 bases and the J segment 5 bases; nucleotides outside the gene matches: 6. The CDR3 loop spans 15 amino acids. In germline, CDR1 is SNHLY, CDR2 FYNNEI. CDR3 DNA sequence: TGTGCCAGCAGTCAGTGGGACAGGGGAGATCAGCCCCAGCATTTT. Its protein product is CASSQWDRGDQPQHF.

V is TRBV10-3 and J is TRBJ2-7, with 10 bases matching TRBD1. The germline CDR1 and CDR2 sequences are ENHRY and SYGVKD. J lost 2 bases, V lost 1 base, and 2 bases had no gene match. CDR3 length: 15 residues. CDR3 nucleotides: TGTGCCATCAGTGAGTTAGGACAGGGGGCCTACGAGCAGTACTTC. Translation gives CAISELGQGAYEQYF.